The present T cell receptor beta chain was sequenced within a study of T cells in Graves' hyperthyroidism and ophthalmopathy. Germline-derived CDR1 and CDR2 are MDHEN and SYDVKM. The CDR3 has 14 amino acids. V shed 6 bases and J shed 6 bases, with 17 bases lying between them. This clonotype was seen more than once but under ten times. The CDR3 regions of TCR beta were amplified from RNA transcripts. The HTBI primer set drove a first-round RT-PCR of the TCR CDR3. One entry per CDR3 protein, called by TCRdb with MiXCR from the multiplex PCR reads. Counted here are some 600,000 distinct CDR3 sequences, about 14% occurring once; the ten biggest clones make up roughly 6.2%.

The chain has TRBV28 and TRBJ1-1; D is perhaps TRBD1 (5 bases). The source of this sequence is a woman aged 25 to 39 with Graves' hyperthyroidism that later progressed to Graves' ophthalmopathy. The sample consisted of blood. CDR3 protein: CASSLFGGRAEAFF. For the CDR3, the DNA is TGTGCCAGCAGCCTTTTCGGGGGACGGGCTGAAGCTTTCTTT.